This T cell receptor (beta chain) was captured by sequencing in a study of cytomegalovirus exposure and HLA in healthy donors. The study ran its PCR with 60 Vbeta and 13 Jbeta primers. Sequenced by immunoSEQ multiplex PCR; TCRdb stores in-frame clones only, minus some. The sample lists tens of thousands of clones; 70% to 80% were seen once. Regarding the study as a whole: Available immune exposure information covered CMV serostatus only.

This clone was observed a few times. What it recognizes is unknown. V lost 7 bases and J lost 1, with 11 bases in between. The CDR3 spans 13 residues. In germline, CDR1 is MNHEY, CDR2 SVGAGI. The source material was PBMCs. The sequence was collected from a man aged 25-40 years in good health and CMV-seronegative. The chain links TRBV6-5 to TRBJ2-7; possible D gene TRBD1, 6 bases. The chain's CDR3 is CASTQQGSYEQYF. In DNA, the CDR3 is TGTGCCAGCACCCAACAGGGATCCTACGAGCAGTACTTC.